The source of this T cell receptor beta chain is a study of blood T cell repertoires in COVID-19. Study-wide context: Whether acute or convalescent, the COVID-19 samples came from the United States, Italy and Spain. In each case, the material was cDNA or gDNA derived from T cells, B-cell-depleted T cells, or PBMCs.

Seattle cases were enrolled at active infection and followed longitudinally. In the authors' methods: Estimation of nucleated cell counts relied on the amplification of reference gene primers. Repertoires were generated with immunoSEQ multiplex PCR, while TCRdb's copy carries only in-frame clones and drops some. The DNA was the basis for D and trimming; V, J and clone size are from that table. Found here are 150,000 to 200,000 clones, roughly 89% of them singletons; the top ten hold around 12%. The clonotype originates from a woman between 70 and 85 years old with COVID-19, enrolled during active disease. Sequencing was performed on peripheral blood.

This CDR3 is CASQQGAGGNSPLHF. The CDR3 DNA is TGTGCCAGTCAACAGGGGGCCGGGGGAAATTCACCCCTCCACTTT. The J gene is TRBJ1-6, the V gene TRBV19; 9 bases match TRBD1. CDR1 and CDR2 (germline): LNHDA, SQIVND (reference sequence). The CDR3 consists of 15 residues. V was pared by 8 bases and J by 7 bases, with 9 bases of the junction left unmatched.